The 15 T cell receptor beta chains listed next were all sequenced from one sample in a study of CD8+ T cells in alopecia areata (dated by TCRdb to 2017 to 2018). The time point label here, explained by the study, means: baseline before oral tofacitinib. To prepare the library, the immunoSEQ multiplex PCR assay was applied. For TCR sequencing, RNA was extracted from every sample and reverse transcribed into cDNA to serve as template. Sourced from immuneACCESS, this table was stored by TCRdb with only in-frame sequences that have V and J called. A share of the clones is absent; for the studies checked, an unresolved V gene accounts for under half, and the remainder has no known explanation. In all, the sample holds approximately 150,000 clones, and about 51% of those were seen once. The top ten constitute more than 0.95% of the sample. This specimen consisted of CD4+ T cells sorted from blood, obtained at week 0. The receptor source for this set is a human donor with alopecia areata.

The chain uses TRBV6-5 and TRBJ2-2; D unclear. Deletions cut 0 bases from V and 11 bases from J, with 7 bases between. Per germline, CDR1 MNHEY and CDR2 SVGAGI. The CDR3 runs 12 residues. The CDR3 DNA reads TGTGCCAGCAGTTACTCGTATGGAGAGCTGTTTTTT. The encoded protein is CASSYSYGELFF.

A few counts support this clone. The chain carries TRBV2 and TRBJ2-1; possible D gene TRBD1, 5 bases. Trimming pared 6 bases from V and 6 bases from J, leaving 12 bases between. The CDR3 loop spans 13 amino acids. The germline CDR1 and CDR2 sequences are SNHLY and FYNNEI. DNA for the CDR3: TGTGCCAGCAGGGCGACAGTTACCAATGAGCAGTTCTTC. It is translated as CASRATVTNEQFF.

The rearrangement uses TRBV15 and TRBJ1-5, with no clear D. Looked up from germline, CDR1 is LNHNV and CDR2 is YYDKDF (reference sequence). The ends were cut back, 4 bases at V and 1 base at J, with 14 bases in the middle. There are 16 residues in the CDR3. The CDR3 loop is CATSKRTAGSNQPQHF. CDR3 nucleotides: TGTGCCACCAGCAAAAGGACTGCAGGCAGCAATCAGCCCCAGCATTTT.

This sequence joins TRBV5-1 and TRBJ2-1, with D unclear. CDR1 SGHRS and CDR2 YFSETQ come from the germline V gene. V was cut by 1 base and J by 4 bases, with 9 bases left in between. The CDR3 is made up of 14 amino acids. The CDR3 here is CASSLKSPYNEQFF. DNA for the CDR3: TGCGCCAGCAGCTTGAAGAGCCCGTACAATGAGCAGTTCTTC.

This clone came up a few times. In the same sample, other DNA sequences code for this CDR3. The chain employs TRBV5-1 and TRBJ2-5; 7 nucleotides match TRBD2. CDR1 is SGHRS and CDR2 is YFSETQ in the germline V gene. Unmatched junction bases numbered 1, after V lost 0 bases and J lost 2 bases. The CDR3 contains 14 residues. The CDR3 spells CASSLAGGQETQYF. CDR3 sequence (DNA): TGCGCCAGCAGCTTGGCGGGAGGACAAGAGACCCAGTACTTC.

This clone has ten or more counts. The V and J genes are TRBV30 and TRBJ2-6; D ambiguous. This CDR3 contains 13 residues. Trimming removed 2 bases from V and 4 bases from J, with 6 bases in between. CDR1 and CDR2 from the germline V gene are GTSNPN and SVGIG (reference sequence). The CDR3 region has the DNA TGTGCCTGGAGTAGAAAGGGGGCCAACGTCCTGACTTTC. Translated: CAWSRKGANVLTF.

Written as DNA, the CDR3 is TGCAGTGCTAGGGATAACTATGGCTACACCTTC. Residues: CSARDNYGYTF. The V and J genes are TRBV20-1 and TRBJ1-2; unclear D gene. The germline V gene has CDR1 DFQATT and CDR2 SNEGSKA (reference sequence). CDR3 length: 11 amino acids. The germline V and J ends were trimmed by 3 bases and 1 base, with 3 bases remaining between them.

The V and J genes are TRBV28 and TRBJ2-7, with D tentatively TRBD2 (6 bases). Germline V lookup: CDR1 MDHEN, CDR2 SYDVKM. Trimming cost V 1 base and J 1 base, with 11 bases left between them. The CDR3 is made up of 15 amino acids. The CDR3 sequence is CASSLSRRGSYEQYF. The CDR3 nucleotides read TGTGCCAGCAGTTTATCCCGGAGGGGTTCCTACGAGCAGTACTTC.

This clone was recorded a few times. The gene calls are TRBV18 and TRBJ2-7; D not resolved. Per germline, CDR1 KGHSH and CDR2 LQKENI. Trimming shortened V by 3 bases and J by 6 bases, and 15 bases separated the two germline ends. CDR3 size: 14 residues. CDR3 amino acids: CASSPVSSSGEQYF. The CDR3 DNA sequence: TGTGCCAGCTCACCGGTGTCCAGCTCCGGCGAGCAGTACTTC.

The CDR3 spells CSARTGGSYEQYF. The CDR3 DNA is TGCAGCGCCCGGACAGGGGGCTCCTACGAGCAGTACTTC. The chain recombines TRBV29-1 with TRBJ2-7; 10 nucleotides align to TRBD1. The germline V gene encodes CDR1 SQVTM and CDR2 ANQGSEA. The CDR3 runs 13 residues. V was clipped by 7 bases and J by 0 bases; unmatched bases: 3.

This sequence joins TRBV4-2 and TRBJ2-1; D remains ambiguous. The CDR3 is made up of 13 amino acids. Germline V gives CDR1 LGHNA, CDR2 YNFKEQ. The V gene lost 4 bases and the J gene lost 3 bases, with 7 bases spanning the gap. CDR3 in amino acids: CASSPPSYNEQFF. CDR3 DNA: TGTGCCAGCAGCCCCCCAAGCTACAATGAGCAGTTCTTC.

This clone appeared a single time. This sequence joins TRBV4-3 and TRBJ1-1, with 7 bases that match TRBD1. CDR1 is LGHNA, CDR2 YSLEER, per germline. Trimming cost V 3 bases and J 5 bases; bases outside gene matches: 9. This CDR3 spans 15 amino acids. The CDR3 DNA sequence: TGCGCCAGCAGCCATGTCGACAGGGTCGGGACTGAAGCTTTCTTT. Protein: CASSHVDRVGTEAFF.

In this sample, this clone turned up once. The J gene is TRBJ2-2, the V gene TRBV2; 8 bases are a match to TRBD1. Germline lookup yields CDR1 SNHLY and CDR2 FYNNEI. This CDR3 has 17 residues. The junction had 12 bases not matched to a gene; V was cut back by 8 bases and J by 1 base. The CDR3 protein is CASLTGVSSKNTGELFF. Written as DNA, the CDR3 is TGTGCCAGCTTGACAGGGGTATCGAGTAAGAACACCGGGGAGCTGTTTTTT. The complete variable domain, with remaining parts taken from reference TRBV2 and TRBJ2-2, reads EPEVTQTPSHQVTQMGQEVILRCVPISNHLYFYWYRQILGQKVEFLVSFYNNEISEKSEIFDDQFSVERPDGSNFTLKIRSTKLEDSAMYFCASLTGVSSKNTGELFFGEGSRLTVL.

Regarding this clone: One end of the junction does not line up with germline, which may come from a read error. The chain employs TRBV7-3 and TRBJ2-1; TRBD2 agrees at 8 bases. This CDR3 region has 18 residues. Germline values: CDR1 SGHTA, CDR2 FQGTGA. Written as DNA, the CDR3 is TGTGCCGGCAGCTTAACGGGGGGTAGCGGGATCTCCTACAATGAGCAGTTCTTC. It encodes CAGSLTGGSGISYNEQFF.

This clone was counted a few times. The chain combines TRBV29-1 with TRBJ1-4; D is unresolved. V lost 4 bases, J lost 8 bases, and 14 bases lay in between. The length of the CDR3 is 13 residues. Germline lookup yields CDR1 SQVTM and CDR2 ANQGSEA. The CDR3 nucleotides read TGCAGCGTTGCTCCAACGGTTGGGGAAAAACTGTTTTTT. This encodes CSVAPTVGEKLFF.